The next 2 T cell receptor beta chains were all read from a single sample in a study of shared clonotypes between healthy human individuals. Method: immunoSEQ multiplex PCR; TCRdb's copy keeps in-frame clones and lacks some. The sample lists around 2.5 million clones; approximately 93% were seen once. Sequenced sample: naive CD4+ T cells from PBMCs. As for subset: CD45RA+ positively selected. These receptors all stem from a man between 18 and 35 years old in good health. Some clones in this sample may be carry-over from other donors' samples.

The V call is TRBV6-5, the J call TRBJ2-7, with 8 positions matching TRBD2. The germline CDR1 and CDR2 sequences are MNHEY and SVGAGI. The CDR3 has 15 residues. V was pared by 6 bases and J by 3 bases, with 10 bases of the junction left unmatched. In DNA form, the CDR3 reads TGTGCCAGCAGGCACGACGGGAGGGGAAACTACGAGCAGTACTTC. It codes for CASRHDGRGNYEQYF.

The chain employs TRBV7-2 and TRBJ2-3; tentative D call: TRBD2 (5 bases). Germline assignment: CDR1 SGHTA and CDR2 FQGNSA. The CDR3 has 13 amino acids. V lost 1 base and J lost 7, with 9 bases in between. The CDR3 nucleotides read TGTGCCAGCAGCTTAGGTCGGGAATATACGCAGTATTTT. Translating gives CASSLGREYTQYF.